The text below deals with one T cell receptor (beta chain). The data are from a study of cytotoxic CD8 clonotypes in ibrutinib-treated CLL. From germline, CDR1 is KGHSH and CDR2 LQKENI. The CDR3 loop spans 18 amino acids. The V end was cut by 0 bases, the J end by 0 bases, with 18 bases between. The repertoire was sequenced with immunoSEQ multiplex PCR; TCRdb's copy has only in-frame clones and lacks some. The table lists 150,000 or so clones, around 76% of them singletons. The clonotype was recovered from a human donor with chronic lymphocytic leukemia. This chain joins TRBV18 and TRBJ2-7, with a tentative D call TRBD1 (6 bases). The sequencing used PBMCs, collected after 24 months of ibrutinib treatment. CDR3 loop: CASSPPRPRGHPSYEQYF. CDR3 coding DNA: TGTGCCAGCTCACCACCCCGTCCGAGGGGACACCCCTCCTACGAGCAGTACTTC.